The 25 T cell receptor beta chains below all came from one sample that was sequenced in a study of blood T cell repertoires in COVID-19. Repertoires were generated with immunoSEQ multiplex PCR, while TCRdb's copy carries only in-frame clones and drops some. The sample contains some 30,000 clones, roughly 94% of which appear only once. The sequencing input was peripheral blood. Every receptor here comes from a man aged 50-59 years with active COVID-19.

The chain combines TRBV7-9 with TRBJ2-7; TRBD2 might be the D (6 bases). The germline V gene has CDR1 SEHNR and CDR2 FQNEAQ (reference sequence). The CDR3 is 15 amino acids. Trimming removed 4 bases from V and 4 bases from J, with 17 bases in between. CDR3 residues: CASSWGRTTRYEQYF. CDR3 sequence (DNA): TGTGCCAGCAGCTGGGGTAGGACTACTCGATACGAGCAGTACTTC.

The rearrangement joins TRBV28 to TRBJ2-7, with 9 bases identical to TRBD1. The germline V gene encodes CDR1 MDHEN and CDR2 SYDVKM. The CDR3 is made up of 16 amino acids. J gave up 2 bases and V 5 bases, and 10 bases lay outside the gene matches. The CDR3 reads CASSPNGQGRPYEQYF. CDR3 DNA: TGTGCCAGCAGTCCCAACGGACAGGGGCGGCCCTACGAGCAGTACTTC.

The J gene is TRBJ1-4, the V gene TRBV5-8; TRBD1 matches 7 bases. Per germline, CDR1 SGHTS and CDR2 YDEGEE. V dropped 4 bases and J dropped 2; count of bases not matched to a gene: 5. The CDR3 has 15 amino acids. This CDR3 is CASSEGTDTNEKLFF. CDR3 in DNA: TGTGCCAGCAGCGAGGGGACAGATACTAATGAAAAACTGTTTTTT.

The chain combines TRBV28 with TRBJ2-2, with 8 bases identical to TRBD1. The germline gives CDR1 MDHEN, CDR2 SYDVKM. Trimming removed 2 bases from V and 7 bases from J; junction bases left unmatched: 9. The CDR3 is 16 residues long. CDR3 loop: CASSLQARGQGGELFF. DNA for the CDR3: TGTGCCAGCAGTTTACAGGCCAGGGGGCAGGGCGGGGAGCTGTTTTTT.

The chain joins TRBV4-1 to TRBJ1-1, with a possible D match to TRBD1 (6 bases). Trimming left V 4 bases short and J 2 bases short, with 11 bases between. The germline CDR1 and CDR2 sequences are MGHRA and YSYEKL. The CDR3 has 14 residues. CDR3 residues: CASSRNRVNTEAFF. CDR3 DNA sequence: TGCGCCAGCAGCCGGAACAGGGTAAACACTGAAGCTTTCTTT.

This clone was counted only a few times. The chain recombines TRBV7-6 with TRBJ1-6; TRBD1 agrees at 10 bases. This CDR3 spans 15 amino acids. The J segment lost 6 bases and the V segment lost 3 bases, leaving 2 bases of the junction unmatched. The germline gives CDR1 SGHVS, CDR2 FNYEAQ. The CDR3 DNA reads TGTGCCAGCAGCTTCCGGGACAGGGGTAATTCACCCCTCCACTTT. Its translation: CASSFRDRGNSPLHF.

This clone was detected only once. The rearrangement uses TRBV11-1 and TRBJ1-1, with D tentatively TRBD1 (6 bases). This CDR3 is built from 15 residues. CDR1 SGHAT and CDR2 FQDESV come from the germline V gene (reference sequence). Between the trimmed V and J ends, which lost 5 bases and 2 bases, there was a span of 15 bases. CDR3 region: CASSKQLQGNTEAFF. CDR3 DNA sequence: TGTGCCAGCAGCAAACAATTACAGGGAAACACTGAAGCTTTCTTT.

The rearrangement links TRBV3-1 (or the pseudogene TRBV3-2) to TRBJ1-2; no definite D call. The CDR3 is 14 amino acids. Germline V lookup: CDR1 LGHDT, CDR2 YNNKEL (reference sequence). V lost 4 bases, J lost 6 bases, and 15 bases lay in between. For the CDR3, the DNA is TGTGCCAGCAGCCCGGAGGCTCCATGGCATGGCTACACCTTC. Its translation is CASSPEAPWHGYTF.

The chain employs TRBV6-5 and TRBJ1-6; TRBD1 matches 7 bases. With V trimmed by 0 bases and J by 8 bases, 4 bases remained unmatched. From germline, CDR1 is MNHEY and CDR2 SVGAGI. The CDR3 has 15 residues. The CDR3 region is CASSYSRQGDSPLHF. CDR3 sequence (DNA): TGTGCCAGCAGTTACTCGCGACAGGGCGATTCACCCCTCCACTTT.

This chain links TRBV19 with TRBJ1-2; D is ambiguous. The V end was cut by 0 bases, the J end by 7 bases, with 12 bases between. The CDR3 runs to 14 residues. Per the germline V gene, CDR1 is LNHDA and CDR2 is SQIVND (reference sequence). The CDR3, as DNA: TGTGCCAGTAGTATAGACGTAGGAGGAGGTGGCTACACCTTC. Its translation: CASSIDVGGGGYTF. The full variable domain, in which reference TRBV19 and TRBJ1-2 provide the parts outside the CDR3, is DGGITQSPKYLFRKEGQNVTLSCEQNLNHDAMYWYRQDPGQGLRLIYYSQIVNDFQKGDIAEGYSVSREKKESFPLTVTSAQKNPTAFYLCASSIDVGGGGYTFGSGTRLTVV.

This chain connects TRBV28 to TRBJ2-7; 8 nucleotides line up with TRBD1. CDR1 is MDHEN and CDR2 is SYDVKM in the germline V gene. The junction had 6 bases not matched to a gene; V was cut back by 3 bases and J by 2 bases. The CDR3 extends over 15 amino acids. In DNA form, the CDR3 reads TGTGCCAGCAGTTTTCAGGAGACAGGGGCCTACGAGCAGTACTTC. Its protein product is CASSFQETGAYEQYF.

The count of this clone is one. In nucleotides, the CDR3 is TGTGCCAGCAGCTATCGGCCGTTGGGGGGTGGCTACACCTTC. This sequence encodes CASSYRPLGGGYTF. The chain carries TRBV7-2 and TRBJ1-2; D may be TRBD1 (5 bases). Germline V gene data show CDR1 as SGHTA and CDR2 as FQGNSA. V lost 4 bases, J lost 7 bases, and 16 bases lay in between. The CDR3 totals 14 residues. The full variable domain, with the rest looked up from reference TRBV7-2 and TRBJ1-2, is GAGVSQSPSNKVTEKGKDVELRCDPISGHTALYWYRQSLGQGLEFLIYFQGNSAPDKSGLPSDRFSAERTGGSVSTLTIQRTQQEDSAVYLCASSYRPLGGGYTFGSGTRLTVV.

This sequence joins TRBV5-1 and TRBJ1-1, with TRBD1 identical over 7 bases. The CDR3 runs to 14 residues. Germline-derived CDR1 and CDR2 are SGHRS and YFSETQ. V dropped 3 bases and J dropped 4; count of bases not matched to a gene: 6. CDR3 residues: CASSSDRAGTEAFF. The CDR3 DNA sequence: TGCGCCAGCAGCTCAGACAGGGCGGGCACTGAAGCTTTCTTT.

The chain links TRBV27 to TRBJ2-1, with 7 bases lining up with TRBD1. Trimming at V came to 2 bases and at J to 5 bases, leaving 3 bases not matched to a gene. Germline lookup yields CDR1 MNHEY and CDR2 SMNVEV (reference sequence). CDR3 length equals 14 residues. CDR3 nucleotide sequence: TGTGCCAGCAGTTTAAGGGGGCGGGACAATGAGCAGTTCTTC. Translation gives CASSLRGRDNEQFF.

The chain is built from TRBV11-3 and TRBJ2-7; TRBD2 is a possible D gene (6 bases). Germline V gene lookup returns CDR1 SGHNT and CDR2 YENEEA. V was cut by 1 base and J by 7 bases, with 14 bases left in between. The CDR3 loop spans 14 amino acids. CDR3 in DNA: TGTGCCAGCAGCTTAGCCCTGCGGGGTCAAGAGCAGTACTTC. Translating gives CASSLALRGQEQYF.

This clone appeared once. The V call is TRBV2, the J call TRBJ2-5, with 11 bases matching TRBD2. This CDR3 is built from 15 residues. Per the germline V gene, CDR1 is SNHLY and CDR2 is FYNNEI. The V segment lost 6 bases and the J segment 6 bases; nucleotides outside the gene matches: 9. In DNA form, the CDR3 reads TGTGCCAGCAGGGCGCTAGCGGGAGGCGGGAAGACCCAGTACTTC. Translation: CASRALAGGGKTQYF. Based on the CDR3 plus reference TRBV2 and TRBJ2-5, the full variable domain is EPEVTQTPSHQVTQMGQEVILRCVPISNHLYFYWYRQILGQKVEFLVSFYNNEISEKSEIFDDQFSVERPDGSNFTLKIRSTKLEDSAMYFCASRALAGGGKTQYFGPGTRLLVL.

This chain joins TRBV11-2 and TRBJ2-3, with 7 bases identical to TRBD1. CDR1 and CDR2 from the germline V gene are SGHAT and FQNNGV. This CDR3 is built from 15 residues. V shed 4 bases, J shed 5 bases, and the junction held 9 bases outside the gene matches. The CDR3 region has the DNA TGTGCCAGCAGCTACGTACAGGGGCCGGGAGATACGCAGTATTTT. This translates into CASSYVQGPGDTQYF.

The chain couples TRBV11-2 to TRBJ2-7; 7 bases are shared with TRBD2. Germline CDR1 and CDR2: SGHAT and FQNNGV. V trimming: 8 bases; J trimming: 0 bases; junction bases outside the gene matches: 10. CDR3 length: 15 residues. The CDR3 DNA is TGTGCCAGCTCACGCGGGGGTTCTCGCTCCTACGAGCAGTACTTC. This sequence encodes CASSRGGSRSYEQYF.

The V and J genes are TRBV30 and TRBJ1-3; TRBD1 might be the D (5 bases). Germline V gives CDR1 GTSNPN, CDR2 SVGIG (reference sequence). V lost 1 base to trimming and J lost 0 bases, with 10 bases between them. CDR3 length: 15 amino acids. CDR3 protein: CAWSDYRISGNTIYF. The CDR3 nucleotides are TGTGCCTGGAGTGATTACAGGATCTCTGGAAACACCATATATTTT.

The chain uses TRBV12-3 or TRBV12-4 and TRBJ1-2, with D possibly matching TRBD1 (6 bases). The CDR3 has 13 amino acids. Trimming shortened V by 6 bases and J by 2 bases, and 10 bases separated the two germline ends. This chain's CDR3 is CASRTTGNYGYTF. In DNA form, the CDR3 reads TGTGCCAGCAGGACCACAGGGAACTATGGCTACACCTTC.

The chain is built from TRBV29-1 and TRBJ1-4, with 7 bases matching TRBD1. The CDR3 extends over 14 amino acids. Germline lookup yields CDR1 SQVTM and CDR2 ANQGSEA. The trim removed 2 bases at V and 8 bases at J, leaving 8 bases unmatched. CDR3 sequence (DNA): TGCAGCGTTGAACTAACAGGGGTCGGGGAAAAACTGTTTTTT. The encoded protein is CSVELTGVGEKLFF.

The chain carries TRBV28 and TRBJ2-4, with D perhaps matching TRBD1 (6 bases). The CDR3 sequence is 15 residues long. Trimming left V 6 bases short and J 0 bases short, with 12 bases between. CDR1 is MDHEN, CDR2 SYDVKM, per germline. This CDR3 reads CASRLTGVAKNIQYF. The CDR3 DNA reads as TGTGCCAGCAGGCTGACAGGTGTAGCCAAAAACATTCAGTACTTC.

This clone showed up just a few times. V usage is TRBV7-9 and J usage is TRBJ1-3; D not certain. Germline CDR1 reads SEHNR; CDR2 reads FQNEAQ (reference sequence). This CDR3 comprises 12 residues. Trimming took 4 bases from V and 3 from J, leaving 4 bases between them. The CDR3 here is CASSSGGNTIYF. The CDR3 nucleotides read TGTGCCAGCAGCTCAGGTGGAAACACCATATATTTT. The full variable domain, its missing parts supplied by reference TRBV7-9 and TRBJ1-3, is DTGVSQNPRHKITKRGQNVTFRCDPISEHNRLYWYRQTLGQGPEFLTYFQNEAQLEKSRLLSDRFSAERPKGSFSTLEIQRTEQGDSAMYLCASSSGGNTIYFGEGSWLTVV.

The CDR3, as DNA: TGTGCCAGCAGTTACTCCAACAGGGGCCTCTATGGCTACACCTTC. Translation: CASSYSNRGLYGYTF. The chain employs TRBV6-5 and TRBJ1-2, with 7 nucleotides matching TRBD1. Germline-derived CDR1 and CDR2 are MNHEY and SVGAGI. CDR3 length: 15 residues. Losses at the gene ends were 0 bases for V and 4 bases for J; bases not matched to a gene: 5.

This clone has just one count. The chain is built from TRBV5-1 and TRBJ2-5; 8 bases align to TRBD1. V trimming: 1 base; J trimming: 2 bases; junction bases outside the gene matches: 7. Germline V gene lookup returns CDR1 SGHRS and CDR2 YFSETQ. The CDR3 loop spans 16 amino acids. DNA of the CDR3: TGCGCCAGCAGCTTGTCAGGGGGCGCTGGGCAAGAGACCCAGTACTTC. Its translation is CASSLSGGAGQETQYF.